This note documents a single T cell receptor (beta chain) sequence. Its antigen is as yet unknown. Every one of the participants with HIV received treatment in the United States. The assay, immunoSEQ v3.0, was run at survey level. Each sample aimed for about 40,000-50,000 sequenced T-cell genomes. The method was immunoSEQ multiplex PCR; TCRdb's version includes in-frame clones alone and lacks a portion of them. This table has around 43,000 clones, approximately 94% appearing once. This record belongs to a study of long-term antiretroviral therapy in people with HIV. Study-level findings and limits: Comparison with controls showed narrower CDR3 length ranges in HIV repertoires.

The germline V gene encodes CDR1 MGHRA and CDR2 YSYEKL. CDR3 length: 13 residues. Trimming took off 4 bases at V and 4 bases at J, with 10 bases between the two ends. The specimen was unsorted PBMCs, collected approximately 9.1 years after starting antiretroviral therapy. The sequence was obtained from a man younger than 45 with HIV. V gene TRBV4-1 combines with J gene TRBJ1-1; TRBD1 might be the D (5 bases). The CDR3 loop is CASSRKGLTEAFF. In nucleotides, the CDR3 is TGCGCCAGCAGCCGGAAGGGGCTCACTGAAGCTTTCTTT.